This T cell receptor beta chain was found in a study of CD8 T cells in ankylosing spondylitis. Germline CDR1 is DFQATT and CDR2 is SNEGSKA (reference sequence). V was trimmed by 6 bases and J by 8 bases, leaving 18 bases between them. The CDR3 extends over 13 amino acids. TCRdb reanalysed the 5' RACE reads using MiXCR and keeps one entry per CDR3 protein. The table records approximately 150,000 distinct CDR3 sequences, roughly a third of them present only once. Study-wide points: Matched ankylosing spondylitis synovial fluid reportedly showed significant enrichment of disease-linked clones. Certain motif variants had earlier appeared in reactive arthritis synovial fluid and blood.

Worth noting for this clonotype: Its antigen is currently unknown.

The TCR comes from a male donor with ankylosing spondylitis. Sequencing was carried out using synovial fluid, either unsorted or a sorted T cell fraction (not recorded which). The genes are TRBV20-1 and TRBJ2-3; the D gene is possibly TRBD2 (6 bases). The CDR3 bases are TGCAGTGCACCCGCGCCGGGGGACGGTACGCAGTATTTT. Translation gives CSAPAPGDGTQYF.